This T cell receptor beta chain was obtained from a study of vaccination and CD4 T cells after COVID-19. Study-level information: Each post-COVID sample was drawn after diagnosis, and the median interval was roughly 100 days (range 35 to 161). Stimulation used overlapping spike peptides from SARS-CoV-2, HCoV-NL63, HCoV-OC43 and HCoV-229E.

Oncomine TCR Beta short-read sequencing was applied to DNA from cultured CD4+ T cells. TCRdb passed the PCR reads through MiXCR, listing each CDR3 protein once. The data contain 20,000 to 25,000 distinct CDR3 sequences, around a third of them singletons. The treatment here: 10-day PBMC culture with coronavirus spike peptide pools or control peptides (ViraFEST assay). Antigen-specific T cell expansion with peptide pools preceded TCR sequencing in the ViraFEST approach. From the approximately eleven-day cultures, CD4+ T cells were isolated by negative selection. By its share, this clonotype is medium-sized (0.01 to 0.1%). Its antigen is currently unknown. The receptor was derived from a human donor with COVID-19. Specimen: cultured CD4+ T cells from blood.

CDR3: CASSQDGDTQYF. DNA of the CDR3: TGCGCCAGCAGCCAAGACGGAGATACGCAGTATTTT. The chain recombines TRBV4-1 with TRBJ2-3; no clear D. Looked up from germline, CDR1 is MGHRA and CDR2 is YSYEKL. The CDR3 runs to 12 residues. Trimming pared 0 bases from V and 5 bases from J, leaving 3 bases between.